This is a list of T cell receptor beta chains from one sample in a study of T cell responses to AZD1222 COVID-19 vaccine. The protocol was immunoSEQ multiplex PCR, while the TCRdb copy is restricted to in-frame clones and leaves out a portion. The table shows tens of thousands of clones, with 87% occurring only once. The specimen was peripheral blood, collected 28 days after the second AZD1222 dose. The origin of the receptors is an adult who received the AZD1222 COVID-19 vaccine. CDR3s include the opening cysteine and the closing phenylalanine or tryptophan. D genes are given only for firm matches. The listing skips clone size in some rows; elsewhere it reads once, few, many or a size class.

-	TRBV3-1/TRBV3-2	TRBJ2-5	-	CASSLAARGYQETQYF	TGTGCCAGCAGCTTGGCTGCCCGGGGGTACCAAGAGACCCAGTACTTC
-	TRBV3-1/TRBV3-2	TRBJ2-7	-	CASSQDQGASYEQYF	TGTGCCAGCAGCCAAGATCAGGGAGCCTCCTACGAGCAGTACTTC
once	TRBV28	TRBJ1-6	-	CASSTNNSPLHF	TGTGCCAGCAGTACTAACAATTCACCCCTCCACTTT
-	TRBV2	TRBJ1-2	-	CASRVASAGYTF	TGTGCCAGCAGAGTGGCCAGTGCTGGCTACACCTTC
-	TRBV9	TRBJ2-2	-	CASSVDGTLNTGELFF	TGTGCCAGCAGCGTAGACGGGACCTTGAACACCGGGGAGCTGTTTTTT
-	TRBV5-6	TRBJ1-2	-	CASSGGLGGVSNYGYTF	TGTGCCAGCAGCGGTGGCCTGGGAGGGGTTTCTAACTATGGCTACACCTTC
-	TRBV28	TRBJ1-2	-	CASSLFSGANYGYTF	TGTGCCAGCAGTTTATTCTCAGGGGCAAACTATGGCTACACCTTC
-	TRBV6-4	TRBJ1-6	-	CASAPSQGRGSPLHF	TGTGCCAGTGCCCCGTCACAGGGTAGGGGATCACCCCTCCACTTT
-	TRBV23-1	TRBJ1-1	-	CASIPSREEAFF	TGCGCCAGCATTCCTTCGAGGGAGGAAGCTTTCTTT
few	TRBV28	TRBJ2-7	-	CASSPSLAGVYEQYF	TGTGCCAGCAGTCCTAGCCTAGCAGGGGTTTACGAGCAGTACTTC
-	TRBV19	TRBJ1-5	-	CASSSTRSWQPQHF	TGTGCCAGTAGTTCCACCCGCAGTTGGCAGCCCCAGCATTTT
once	TRBV6-5	TRBJ2-2	TRBD2	CASGGVSRTGELFF	TGTGCCAGCGGGGGGGTCTCCCGCACCGGGGAGCTGTTTTTT
-	TRBV4-3	TRBJ2-3	-	CASSQEQTDTQYF	TGCGCCAGCAGCCAAGAACAGACAGATACGCAGTATTTT
once	TRBV5-6	TRBJ2-5	TRBD1	CASSLWDRVRETQYF	TGTGCCAGCAGCTTGTGGGACAGGGTTCGAGAGACCCAGTACTTC
-	TRBV25-1	TRBJ2-7	-	CASSDWTVSSYEQYF	TGTGCCAGCAGTGACTGGACAGTCAGCTCCTACGAGCAGTACTTC
-	TRBV9	TRBJ2-1	-	CASSPSGGGREQFF	TGTGCCAGCAGCCCCTCAGGGGGGGGGCGGGAGCAGTTCTTC
-	TRBV5-1	TRBJ1-1	-	CASSLAGVRVTEAFF	TGCGCCAGCAGCTTGGCCGGGGTCAGGGTGACTGAAGCTTTCTTT
few	TRBV30	TRBJ1-1	-	CAWRAMIYTEAFF	TGTGCCTGGAGGGCGATGATTTACACTGAAGCTTTCTTT
-	TRBV18	TRBJ1-6	-	CASSAYRGPLHF	TGTGCCAGCTCAGCCTACCGGGGTCCTCTCCACTTT
-	TRBV7-3	TRBJ1-6	-	CASSLGTDNSPLHF	TGTGCCAGCAGCTTGGGGACGGATAATTCACCCCTCCACTTT
-	TRBV30	TRBJ2-7	-	CAWSVGLSPYEQYF	TGTGCCTGGAGTGTAGGGCTAAGTCCTTACGAGCAGTACTTC
few	TRBV27	TRBJ1-1	-	CASKGDSLNTEAFF	TGTGCCAGCAAGGGGGATTCACTGAACACTGAAGCTTTCTTT
-	TRBV27	TRBJ1-2	-	CASSLYGENGYTF	TGTGCCAGCAGTTTATACGGGGAAAATGGCTACACCTTC
-	TRBV7-9	TRBJ2-6	TRBD1	CASSPGTVGANVLTF	TGTGCCAGCAGCCCCGGGACAGTCGGAGCCAACGTCCTGACTTTC
-	TRBV5-8	TRBJ2-2	-	CASSLRGVDTGELFF	TGTGCCAGCAGCTTGAGGGGCGTGGACACCGGGGAGCTGTTTTTT
-	TRBV18	TRBJ2-6	-	CASSPTGLISGANVLTF	TGTGCCAGCTCACCAACAGGCCTGATATCTGGGGCCAACGTCCTGACTTTC
-	TRBV19	TRBJ2-5	-	CASSIGSSLRETQYF	TGTGCCAGTAGTATCGGATCTAGTTTACGTGAGACCCAGTACTTC
-	TRBV6-4	TRBJ2-3	TRBD2	CASSDSSGGGTDTQYF	TGTGCCAGCAGTGACTCAAGCGGGGGGGGCACAGATACGCAGTATTTT
-	TRBV4-1	TRBJ1-4	-	CASSPLGQKLFF	TGCGCCAGCAGCCCCCTTGGCCAAAAACTGTTTTTT
-	TRBV6-5	TRBJ1-3	-	CASSLGGSGNTIYF	TGTGCCAGCAGTTTAGGGGGCTCTGGAAACACCATATATTTT
-	TRBV19	TRBJ1-1	-	CASKRGGSNTEAFF	TGTGCCAGTAAACGGGGGGGCAGCAACACTGAAGCTTTCTTT
-	TRBV6-2/TRBV6-3	TRBJ1-1	-	CASSTTTGSGEAFF	TGTGCCAGCAGTACCACGACGGGAAGTGGAGAAGCTTTCTTT
-	TRBV7-2	TRBJ2-3	TRBD1	CASSLAGQGSDTQYF	TGTGCCAGCAGCTTAGCGGGACAGGGGTCAGATACGCAGTATTTT
-	TRBV4-1	TRBJ1-2	TRBD1	CASSQTGTDYGYTF	TGCGCCAGCAGCCAGACCGGGACAGACTATGGCTACACCTTC
-	TRBV10-3	TRBJ1-6	-	CAISEYGGLTNSPLHF	TGTGCCATCAGTGAGTACGGGGGCTTAACCAATTCACCCCTCCACTTT
-	TRBV5-6	TRBJ1-2	-	CASSIEYYGYTF	TGTGCCAGCAGCATTGAATACTATGGCTACACCTTC
-	TRBV19	TRBJ2-7	TRBD1	CASSVGQSYEQYF	TGTGCCAGTAGCGTGGGACAGTCCTACGAGCAGTACTTC
-	TRBV3-1/TRBV3-2	TRBJ2-1	-	CASSQSGLRFRNEQFF	TGTGCCAGCAGCCAATCTGGACTAAGGTTTAGAAATGAGCAGTTCTTC
-	TRBV29-1	TRBJ1-2	-	CSVYFTGPDFYGYTF	TGCAGCGTTTACTTTACAGGGCCCGATTTCTATGGCTACACCTTC
medium-sized	TRBV4-3	TRBJ1-6	-	CASSQDTGSNSPLHF	TGCGCCAGCAGCCAAGACACAGGTTCAAATTCACCCCTCCACTTT
-	TRBV18	TRBJ1-2	TRBD1	CASSHGQGLYGYTF	TGTGCCAGCTCACACGGACAGGGCCTATATGGCTACACCTTC
-	TRBV3-1/TRBV3-2	TRBJ2-2	-	CASTHFSAGELFF	TGTGCCAGCACCCATTTTTCGGCGGGGGAGCTGTTTTTT
-	TRBV6-5	TRBJ2-2	-	CASTYFGDTGELFF	TGTGCCAGCACCTACTTCGGCGACACCGGGGAGCTGTTTTTT
-	TRBV30	TRBJ1-1	-	CAWSLWTPNTEAFF	TGTGCCTGGAGTCTATGGACCCCGAACACTGAAGCTTTCTTT
-	TRBV7-2	TRBJ1-1	-	CASSRRVLTGNTEAFF	TGTGCCAGCAGCCGCAGAGTCCTTACAGGGAACACTGAAGCTTTCTTT
-	TRBV5-5	TRBJ1-2	TRBD1	CASSRPPGQGVGYTF	TGTGCCAGCAGCAGGCCTCCGGGACAGGGGGTAGGCTACACCTTC
-	TRBV19	TRBJ1-4	-	CASTRPGPHEKLFF	TGTGCCAGTACCCGCCCAGGGCCGCATGAAAAACTGTTTTTT
-	TRBV5-5	TRBJ2-3	-	CASSFSGGGTDTQYF	TGTGCCAGCAGCTTCTCCGGGGGCGGCACAGATACGCAGTATTTT
-	TRBV5-5	TRBJ2-3	TRBD1	CASYSGTGGTDTQYF	TGTGCCAGCTATTCCGGGACAGGGGGCACAGATACGCAGTATTTT
-	TRBV6-6	TRBJ1-1	-	CASSYRPTPNTEAFF	TGTGCCAGCAGTTACCGGCCAACCCCGAACACTGAAGCTTTCTTT
once	TRBV19	TRBJ1-6	-	CASSPGQTSPLHF	TGTGCCAGTAGTCCCGGACAGACTTCACCCCTCCACTTT
once	TRBV6-1	TRBJ2-7	TRBD2	CASSEEAGGPYEQYF	TGTGCCAGCAGTGAAGAAGCGGGGGGGCCTTACGAGCAGTACTTC
-	TRBV11-3	TRBJ2-5	-	CASSLGVRAEQETQYF	TGTGCCAGCAGCTTAGGAGTTAGGGCGGAACAAGAGACCCAGTACTTC
-	TRBV18	TRBJ2-1	-	CASSPPQGQQHNEQFF	TGTGCCAGCTCACCACCGCAAGGTCAACAGCACAATGAGCAGTTCTTC
once	TRBV4-3	TRBJ1-1	TRBD1	CASSQVEQGTEAFF	TGCGCCAGCAGCCAGGTCGAACAGGGGACAGAAGCTTTCTTT
-	TRBV30	TRBJ2-1	-	CATDSDGYNEQFF	TGTGCAACCGACAGCGACGGCTACAATGAGCAGTTCTTC